What follows describes a single T cell receptor beta chain. Its specificity is unknown. UMIs and sample barcodes were carried by the TCR alpha and TCR beta cDNA libraries that 5'RACE produced using constant-segment primers. TCRdb reanalysed the 5' RACE reads using MiXCR and keeps one entry per CDR3 protein. Among about 470,000 distinct CDR3 sequences, about 23% were seen once, and the ten largest hold under 15%. The V gene's germline CDR1 is SNHLY and CDR2 FYNNEI. CDR3 length: 14 amino acids. V lost 4 bases and J 0 bases, leaving 10 bases between the germline ends. The data were taken from a study of T-cell memory formation after mild COVID-19. Findings and limits, study-wide: Mainly CM and EM harbored the contracting CD4+ clones; mainly EMRA harbored the CD8+ ones.

The receptor was derived from an adult woman who had mild COVID-19 (a few samples of this study predate the infection). Cell type and time point are not known. What was sequenced was PBMCs or a T cell subset sorted from them (not recorded which). The gene calls are TRBV2 and TRBJ2-7; D remains unclear. This chain's CDR3 is CASSGDIYSYEQYF. CDR3 coding DNA: TGTGCCAGCAGTGGAGACATTTACTCCTACGAGCAGTACTTC.